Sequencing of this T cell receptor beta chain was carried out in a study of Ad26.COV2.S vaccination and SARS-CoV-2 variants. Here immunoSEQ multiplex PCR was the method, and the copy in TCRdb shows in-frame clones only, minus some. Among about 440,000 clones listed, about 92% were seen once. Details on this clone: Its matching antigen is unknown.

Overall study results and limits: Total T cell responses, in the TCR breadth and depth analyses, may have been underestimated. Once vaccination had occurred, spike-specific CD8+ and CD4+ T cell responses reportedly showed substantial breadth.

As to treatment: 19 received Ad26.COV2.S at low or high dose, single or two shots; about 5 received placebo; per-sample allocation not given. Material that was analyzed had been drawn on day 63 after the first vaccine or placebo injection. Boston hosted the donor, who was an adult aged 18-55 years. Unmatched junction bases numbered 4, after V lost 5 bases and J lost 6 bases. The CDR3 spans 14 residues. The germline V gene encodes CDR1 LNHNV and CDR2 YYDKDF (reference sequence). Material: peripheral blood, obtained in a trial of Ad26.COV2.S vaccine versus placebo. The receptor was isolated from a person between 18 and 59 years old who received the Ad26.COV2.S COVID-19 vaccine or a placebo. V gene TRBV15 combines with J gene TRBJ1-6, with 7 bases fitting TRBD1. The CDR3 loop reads CATSSGQPNSPLHF. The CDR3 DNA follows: TGTGCCACCAGCTCGGGACAGCCTAATTCACCCCTCCACTTT.